Listed here is a single T cell receptor (beta chain). These data come from a study of blood T cell repertoires in COVID-19. Looking at the study overall: Samples came from the United States, Italy and Spain, spanning acute and convalescent COVID-19. PBMCs, B-cell-depleted T cells, or T cells were the source of the cDNA or gDNA that made up the material.

In the study's own analysis: Nucleated cell counts were estimated from reference gene primer amplification. Profiling relied on immunoSEQ multiplex PCR, and the TCRdb table lists in-frame clones only, not all of them. The DNA was the basis for D and trimming; V, J and clone size are from that table. Here the sample spans roughly 80,000 clones, almost 85% being singletons. The sequence came from a human donor in a cohort sampled during active COVID-19. The sequenced sample was peripheral blood.

In nucleotides, the CDR3 is TGTGCCAGCAGTCCCGGGGATCGGAAGGGTGGGCAGTTCTTC. It is translated as CASSPGDRKGGQFF. The V call is TRBV6-5, the J call TRBJ2-1; D is possibly TRBD2 (5 bases). This CDR3 has 14 residues. V was trimmed by 5 bases and J by 12 bases, leaving 20 bases between them. Germline V CDR1 and CDR2: MNHEY, SVGAGI.